The rows below give T cell receptor beta chains drawn from one sample of a study of T cell responses to AZD1222 COVID-19 vaccine. The table came from immunoSEQ multiplex PCR; TCRdb's copy has only in-frame clones and leaves some out. The sample shows 190,000 or so clones, 80% to 95% of them seen only once. The sample consisted of peripheral blood, taken 28 days after the second AZD1222 dose. Receptors originate from an adult who received the AZD1222 COVID-19 vaccine. The CDR3 runs from the conserved cysteine through the conserved F or W. A D gene is named only where the DNA matches it firmly. Some rows mark clone size as missing; the rest say once, few, many or name a class of expanded clone.

abundance: .; d_gene: TRBD2; v_gene: TRBV4-2; j_gene: TRBJ2-2; CDR3nt: TGTGCCAGCAGCCAAGATCCGCTAGCGGGGCGGGGCACCGGGGAGCTGTTTTTT; CDR3aa: CASSQDPLAGRGTGELFF
abundance: .; d_gene: .; v_gene: TRBV6-5; j_gene: TRBJ2-5; CDR3nt: TGTGCCAGCAGAGCCGCGGGGGCAGAGACCCAGTACTTC; CDR3aa: CASRAAGAETQYF
abundance: .; d_gene: TRBD1; v_gene: TRBV7-8; j_gene: TRBJ1-3; CDR3nt: TGTGCCAGCAGCCGCTTAGTAAGGACAGGGATTGGAAACACCATATATTTT; CDR3aa: CASSRLVRTGIGNTIYF
abundance: .; d_gene: .; v_gene: TRBV5-6; j_gene: TRBJ2-7; CDR3nt: TGTGCCAGCAGCTTCTCCTCTTCCTACGAGCAGTACTTC; CDR3aa: CASSFSSSYEQYF
abundance: .; d_gene: .; v_gene: TRBV7-9; j_gene: TRBJ1-2; CDR3nt: TGTGCCAGCAGCGCCGGACAGATGAACTATGGCTACACCTTC; CDR3aa: CASSAGQMNYGYTF
abundance: once; d_gene: .; v_gene: TRBV2; j_gene: TRBJ1-3; CDR3nt: TGTGCCAGCAGGGTGCGAAACACCATATATTTT; CDR3aa: CASRVRNTIYF
abundance: .; d_gene: .; v_gene: TRBV7-3; j_gene: TRBJ1-6; CDR3nt: TGTGCCAGCAGCTTAGGCGACGAGAGGCGGTCACCCCTCCACTTT; CDR3aa: CASSLGDERRSPLHF
abundance: .; d_gene: TRBD1; v_gene: TRBV4-1; j_gene: TRBJ1-2; CDR3nt: TGCGCCAGCAGCCAAGGGGACAGGGCGAGCTATGGCTACACCTTC; CDR3aa: CASSQGDRASYGYTF
abundance: .; d_gene: TRBD1; v_gene: TRBV24-1; j_gene: TRBJ1-1; CDR3nt: TGTGCCACCAGTGATGGGGACAGGCCTACTGAAGCTTTCTTT; CDR3aa: CATSDGDRPTEAFF
abundance: .; d_gene: TRBD1; v_gene: TRBV5-1; j_gene: TRBJ2-7; CDR3nt: TGCGCCAGCAGCCCCCCCGGGACAGGGACCTACGAGCAGTACTTC; CDR3aa: CASSPPGTGTYEQYF
abundance: .; d_gene: .; v_gene: TRBV10-3; j_gene: TRBJ2-1; CDR3nt: TGTGCCATCAGTGAATCCGGGGGGCTAAGGCAGTTCTTC; CDR3aa: CAISESGGLRQFF
abundance: .; d_gene: .; v_gene: TRBV25-1; j_gene: TRBJ1-2; CDR3nt: TGTGCCAGCAGTGAATTTGGGCATGGCTACACCTTC; CDR3aa: CASSEFGHGYTF
abundance: .; d_gene: .; v_gene: TRBV21-1; j_gene: TRBJ1-1; CDR3nt: TGTGCCAGCAGCAAGGCGGGGGGCTGGACTGAAGCTTTCTTT; CDR3aa: CASSKAGGWTEAFF
abundance: few; d_gene: TRBD1; v_gene: TRBV19; j_gene: TRBJ1-6; CDR3nt: TGTGCCAGTAGTAACCGGGACAGTGCGACCTATAATTCACCCCTCCACTTT; CDR3aa: CASSNRDSATYNSPLHF